This TCR beta chain was captured by sequencing in a study of PD-L1 blockade in urothelial cancer. Turning to the study itself: The study recovered a median of 141,255 T cells per blood sample. Study observations and caveats: Tumor-associated clones in blood expanded more at 3 weeks in durable-benefit patients.

The repertoire was sequenced with immunoSEQ multiplex PCR; TCRdb's copy has only in-frame clones and lacks some. The data contain about 74,000 clones, roughly 90% of them singletons. The time point here: pretreatment peripheral blood. With regard to this clone: As yet, its antigen is unknown.

This specimen was PBMCs, taken around atezolizumab (anti-PD-L1) treatment. The source of this sequence is a man between 65 and 85 years old with urothelial cancer.

Written as DNA, the CDR3 is TGTGCCAGCATATTACTAGCGGGAGGAATTGGGAATGAGCAGTTCTTC. This gives the protein CASILLAGGIGNEQFF. The J gene is TRBJ2-1, the V gene TRBV7-9; TRBD2 aligns across 12 bases. V trimming: 7 bases; J trimming: 7 bases; junction bases outside the gene matches: 11. CDR3 length: 16 amino acids. Germline lookup yields CDR1 SEHNR and CDR2 FQNEAQ (reference sequence).